This T cell receptor beta chain stems from a study of T-cell memory formation after mild COVID-19. This clonotype was seen repeatedly, ten times or more. Its target is not known. The ends lost 5 bases at V and 4 bases at J; junction bases unmatched: 8. This CDR3 region has 14 residues. Germline loops: CDR1 SEHNR, CDR2 FQNEAQ (reference sequence). TCRdb passed the 5' RACE reads through MiXCR, listing each CDR3 protein once. The repertoire holds fewer than 250,000 distinct CDR3 sequences, around 25% seen once, with roughly an eighth in the top ten. Study-level points and caveats: Contracting CD4+ clones lay largely in CM and EM, with CD8+ ones residing in EMRA.

The origin of this receptor is an adult woman who had mild COVID-19 (a few samples of this study predate the infection). Cell type and time point are not known. Material for sequencing was PBMCs or a T cell subset sorted from them (not recorded which). The rearrangement links TRBV7-9 to TRBJ2-7; 7 nucleotides match TRBD2. This chain's CDR3 is CASSRGTNRYEQYF. The CDR3 DNA sequence: TGTGCCAGCAGCCGCGGGACTAATCGGTACGAGCAGTACTTC.